Listed below are T cell receptor beta chains from one sample, sequenced in a study of human thymus T cells. Clones were sequenced by immunoSEQ multiplex PCR, and TCRdb holds only the in-frame ones, with some missing. The sample carries about 120,000 clones, just under 95% recorded once. Sequenced sample: thymus tissue. These receptor sequences come from a boy in the first two years of life with a congenital heart defect but otherwise immunologically healthy. CDR3s include the opening cysteine and the closing phenylalanine or tryptophan. The D gene is left open where the match is weak. Clone size is not always given. Where it is, it says once, few, many or a class for expanded clones.

J: TRBJ2-3
V: TRBV7-9
D: TRBD2
size: NA
CDR3: CASIPGGTSRVTDTQYF
DNA: TGTGCCAGCATCCCTGGGGGGACTAGCCGGGTCACAGATACGCAGTATTTT

J: TRBJ1-6
V: TRBV5-6
D: NA
size: few
CDR3: CASSFQQGGNSPLHF
DNA: TGTGCCAGCAGCTTCCAACAGGGCGGGAATTCACCCCTCCACTTT

J: TRBJ2-7
V: TRBV5-1
D: NA
size: NA
CDR3: CASSLGTHYEQYF
DNA: TGCGCCAGCAGCTTGGGGACTCATTACGAGCAGTACTTC

J: TRBJ2-3
V: TRBV7-2
D: TRBD1
size: NA
CDR3: CASSVDRGPSTDTQYF
DNA: TGTGCCAGCAGCGTCGACAGGGGTCCTAGCACAGATACGCAGTATTTT

J: TRBJ1-4
V: TRBV28
D: NA
size: NA
CDR3: CASSHDGLNEKLFF
DNA: TGTGCCAGCAGTCACGACGGGCTAAATGAAAAACTGTTTTTT

J: TRBJ2-7
V: TRBV21-1
D: NA
size: NA
CDR3: CASSKAGGGGSYEQYF
DNA: TGTGCCAGCAGCAAAGCGGGGGGAGGGGGCTCCTACGAGCAGTACTTC

J: TRBJ1-5
V: TRBV6-5
D: NA
size: few
CDR3: CASSRSGGPQHF
DNA: TGTGCCAGCAGTCGGTCAGGTGGGCCCCAGCATTTT

J: TRBJ1-6
V: TRBV30
D: NA
size: NA
CDR3: CAWSSSYNSPLHF
DNA: TGTGCCTGGAGTAGTTCCTATAATTCACCCCTCCACTTT

J: TRBJ2-1
V: TRBV7-2
D: NA
size: NA
CDR3: CASSSLPYNEQFF
DNA: TGTGCCAGCAGCTCCCTTCCTTACAATGAGCAGTTCTTC

J: TRBJ1-2
V: TRBV6-1
D: NA
size: NA
CDR3: CASSTQTDYGYTF
DNA: TGTGCCAGCAGTACCCAGACAGACTATGGCTACACCTTC

J: TRBJ1-2
V: TRBV29-1
D: NA
size: NA
CDR3: CSVGGANYGYTF
DNA: TGCAGCGTTGGTGGGGCGAACTATGGCTACACCTTC

J: TRBJ1-3
V: TRBV15
D: NA
size: once
CDR3: CATSLTGFSGNTIYF
DNA: TGTGCCACCAGCCTGACAGGCTTCTCTGGAAACACCATATATTTT

J: TRBJ2-1
V: TRBV5-1
D: TRBD2
size: NA
CDR3: CASSLRGGEDEQFF
DNA: TGCGCCAGCAGCTTGCGGGGGGGCGAAGATGAGCAGTTCTTC

J: TRBJ2-3
V: TRBV5-1
D: NA
size: NA
CDR3: CASSFGRGPTDTQYF
DNA: TGCGCCAGCAGCTTCGGTCGTGGTCCCACAGATACGCAGTATTTT

J: TRBJ2-3
V: TRBV5-1
D: NA
size: NA
CDR3: CASSSPGGTDTQYF
DNA: TGCGCCAGCAGCTCTCCTGGGGGCACAGATACGCAGTATTTT

J: TRBJ2-3
V: TRBV9
D: TRBD2
size: NA
CDR3: CASSPRRLAGGTDTQYF
DNA: TGTGCCAGCAGCCCTCGGAGACTAGCGGGGGGGACAGATACGCAGTATTTT

J: TRBJ2-3
V: TRBV7-9
D: NA
size: NA
CDR3: CASSWRSSHTQYF
DNA: TGTGCCAGCAGCTGGAGATCGTCACATACGCAGTATTTT

J: TRBJ1-6
V: TRBV7-2
D: TRBD1
size: few
CDR3: CASSLAPGGPNNSPLHF
DNA: TGTGCCAGCAGCTTAGCCCCAGGGGGCCCCAATAATTCACCCCTCCACTTT

J: TRBJ2-7
V: TRBV5-1
D: NA
size: once
CDR3: CASSLQDFYEQYF
DNA: TGCGCCAGCAGCTTACAGGACTTCTACGAGCAGTACTTC

J: TRBJ2-5
V: TRBV7-2
D: TRBD2
size: NA
CDR3: CASSHRTTRGVQETQYF
DNA: TGTGCCAGCAGCCACCGAACCACCCGGGGGGTACAAGAGACCCAGTACTTC

J: TRBJ2-5
V: TRBV7-2
D: TRBD2
size: NA
CDR3: CASSTGLAGSGETQYF
DNA: TGTGCCAGCAGCACCGGACTAGCGGGGTCTGGGGAGACCCAGTACTTC

J: TRBJ2-2
V: TRBV7-9
D: NA
size: NA
CDR3: CASSHRRRIWGSTTGELFF
DNA: TGTGCCAGCAGCCATCGGAGGAGGATTTGGGGCAGTACCACCGGGGAGCTGTTTTTT

J: TRBJ1-2
V: TRBV30
D: TRBD1
size: NA
CDR3: CAWSVQGQGGYGYTF
DNA: TGTGCCTGGAGTGTACAGGGACAGGGAGGCTATGGCTACACCTTC